This T cell receptor beta chain came from a study of cytomegalovirus exposure and HLA in healthy donors. Points from the study as a whole: Reportedly, TCR beta sequences accurately predicted HLA-A and HLA-B alleles in most subjects. Later on, analysis showed that most CMV-associated TCR beta chains appeared to be HLA-restricted. CMV serostatus was the sole immune exposure data available.

Of note for this clone: Its target is not known.

V shed 3 bases, J shed 8 bases, and the junction held 10 bases outside the gene matches. Germline loops: CDR1 SGHTA, CDR2 FQGNSA. The CDR3 loop spans 15 amino acids. In the PCR, 60 Vbeta and 13 Jbeta primers were used. Profiling relied on immunoSEQ multiplex PCR, and the TCRdb table lists in-frame clones only, not all of them. Of 95,000 to 150,000 clones in the sample, around 80% were seen once. This clonotype originated in a woman in her forties or fifties in good health and CMV-seropositive. Material for sequencing was PBMCs. V usage is TRBV7-2 and J usage is TRBJ1-2; 9 nucleotides match TRBD1. The CDR3 DNA reads TGTGCCAGCAGCTTTAACGTACAGGGGGCGTGGGGCTACACCTTC. Its translation: CASSFNVQGAWGYTF.